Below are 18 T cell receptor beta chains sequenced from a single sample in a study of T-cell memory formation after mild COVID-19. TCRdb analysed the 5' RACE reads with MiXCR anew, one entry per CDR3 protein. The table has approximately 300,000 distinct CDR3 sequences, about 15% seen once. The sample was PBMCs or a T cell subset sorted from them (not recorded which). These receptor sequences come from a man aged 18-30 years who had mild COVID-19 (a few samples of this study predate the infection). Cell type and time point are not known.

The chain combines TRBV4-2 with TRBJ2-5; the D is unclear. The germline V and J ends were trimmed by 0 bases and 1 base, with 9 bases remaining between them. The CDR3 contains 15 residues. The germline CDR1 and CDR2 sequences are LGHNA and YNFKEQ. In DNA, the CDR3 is TGTGCCAGCAGCCAAGATATCCGCTTCCAAGAGACCCAGTACTTC. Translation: CASSQDIRFQETQYF.

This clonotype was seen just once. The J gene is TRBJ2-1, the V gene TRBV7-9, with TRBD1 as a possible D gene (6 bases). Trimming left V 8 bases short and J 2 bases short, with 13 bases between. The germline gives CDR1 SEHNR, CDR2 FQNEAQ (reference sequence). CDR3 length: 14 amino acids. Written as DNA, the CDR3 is TGTGCCAGCGTTTCAGGGGCCCCCTACAATGAGCAGTTCTTC. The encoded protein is CASVSGAPYNEQFF. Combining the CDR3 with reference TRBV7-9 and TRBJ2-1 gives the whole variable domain DTGVSQNPRHKITKRGQNVTFRCDPISEHNRLYWYRQTLGQGPEFLTYFQNEAQLEKSRLLSDRFSAERPKGSFSTLEIQRTEQGDSAMYLCASVSGAPYNEQFFGPGTRLTVL.

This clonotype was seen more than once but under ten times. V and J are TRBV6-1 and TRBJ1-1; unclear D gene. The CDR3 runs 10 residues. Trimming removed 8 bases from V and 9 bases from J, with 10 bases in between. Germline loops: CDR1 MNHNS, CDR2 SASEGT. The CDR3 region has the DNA TGTGCCAGCTTGGAGAAAAAAGCTTTCTTT. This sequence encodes CASLEKKAFF.

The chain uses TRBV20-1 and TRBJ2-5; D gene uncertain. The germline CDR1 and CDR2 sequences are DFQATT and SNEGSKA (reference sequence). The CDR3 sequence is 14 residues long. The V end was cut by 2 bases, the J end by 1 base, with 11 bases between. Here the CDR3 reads CSARTPSVQETQYF. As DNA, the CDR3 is TGCAGTGCTAGAACACCGAGTGTCCAAGAGACCCAGTACTTC.

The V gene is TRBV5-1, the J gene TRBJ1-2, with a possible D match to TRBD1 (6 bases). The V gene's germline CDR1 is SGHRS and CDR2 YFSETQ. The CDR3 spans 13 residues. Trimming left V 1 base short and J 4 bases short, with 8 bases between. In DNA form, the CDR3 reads TGCGCCAGCAGCTTGAGGACAGTCTATGGCTACACCTTC. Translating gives CASSLRTVYGYTF. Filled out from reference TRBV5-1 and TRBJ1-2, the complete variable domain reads KAGVTQTPRYLIKTRGQQVTLSCSPISGHRSVSWYQQTPGQGLQFLFEYFSETQRNKGNFPGRFSGRQFSNSRSEMNVSTLELGDSALYLCASSLRTVYGYTFGSGTRLTVV.

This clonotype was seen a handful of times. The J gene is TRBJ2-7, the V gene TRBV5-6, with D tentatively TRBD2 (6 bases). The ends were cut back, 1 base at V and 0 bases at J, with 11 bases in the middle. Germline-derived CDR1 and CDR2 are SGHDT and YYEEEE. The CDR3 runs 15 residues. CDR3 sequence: CASSLMEGSSYEQYV. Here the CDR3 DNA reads TGTGCCAGCAGCTTGATGGAGGGCAGCTCCTACGAGCAGTACGTC.

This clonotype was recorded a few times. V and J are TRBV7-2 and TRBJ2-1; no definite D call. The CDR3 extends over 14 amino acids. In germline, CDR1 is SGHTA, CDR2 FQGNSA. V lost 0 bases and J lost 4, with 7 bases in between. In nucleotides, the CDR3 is TGTGCCAGCAGCTTAGCCATTTTATACAATGAGCAGTTCTTC. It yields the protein CASSLAILYNEQFF.

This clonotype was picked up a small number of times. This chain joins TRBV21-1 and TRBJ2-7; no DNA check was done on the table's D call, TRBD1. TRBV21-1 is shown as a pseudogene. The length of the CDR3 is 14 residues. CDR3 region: CASSKGRWPYEQYF. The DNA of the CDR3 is TGTGCCAGCAGCAAGGGACGTTGGCCCTACGAGCAGTACTTC.

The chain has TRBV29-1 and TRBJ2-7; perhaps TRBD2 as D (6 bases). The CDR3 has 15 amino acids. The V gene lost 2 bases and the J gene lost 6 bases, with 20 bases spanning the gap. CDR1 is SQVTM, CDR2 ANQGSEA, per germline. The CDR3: CSVETSGLLAGEQYF. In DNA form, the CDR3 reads TGCAGCGTTGAAACCTCGGGACTCCTGGCCGGCGAGCAGTACTTC.

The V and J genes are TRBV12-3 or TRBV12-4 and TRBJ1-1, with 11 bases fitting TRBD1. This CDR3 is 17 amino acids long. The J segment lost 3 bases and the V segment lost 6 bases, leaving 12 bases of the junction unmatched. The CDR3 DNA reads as TGTGCCAGCAGCCGTGGGGGTCCGGGACAGGGGGACACTGAAGCTTTCTTT. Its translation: CASSRGGPGQGDTEAFF.

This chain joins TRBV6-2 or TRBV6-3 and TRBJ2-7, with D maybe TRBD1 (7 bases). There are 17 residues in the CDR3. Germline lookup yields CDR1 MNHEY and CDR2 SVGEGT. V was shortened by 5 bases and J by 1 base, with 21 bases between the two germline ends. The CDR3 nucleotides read TGTGCCAGCAGTCCCACTCCGGGGGCCAGGGGGTCCTACGAGCAGTACGTC. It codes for CASSPTPGARGSYEQYV.

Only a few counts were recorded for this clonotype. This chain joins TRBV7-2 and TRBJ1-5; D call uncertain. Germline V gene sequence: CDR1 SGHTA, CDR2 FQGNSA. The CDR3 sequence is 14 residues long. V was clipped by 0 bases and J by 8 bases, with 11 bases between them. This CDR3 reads CASSLAGPWEPQHF. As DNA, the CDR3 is TGTGCCAGCAGCTTAGCGGGCCCCTGGGAGCCCCAGCATTTT.

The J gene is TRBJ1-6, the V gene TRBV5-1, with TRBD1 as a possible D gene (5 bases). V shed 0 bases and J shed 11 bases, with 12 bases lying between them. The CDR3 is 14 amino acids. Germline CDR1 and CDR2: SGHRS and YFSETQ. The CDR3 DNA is TGCGCCAGCAGCTTGGAACAGGCCAGTACACCCCTCCACTTT. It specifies CASSLEQASTPLHF.

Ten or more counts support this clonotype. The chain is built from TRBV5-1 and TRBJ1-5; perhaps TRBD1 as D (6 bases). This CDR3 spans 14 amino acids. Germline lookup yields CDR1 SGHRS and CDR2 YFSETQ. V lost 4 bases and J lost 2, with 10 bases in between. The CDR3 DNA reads TGCGCCAGCAGCCAACAGGGAGGCAATCAGCCCCAGCATTTT. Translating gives CASSQQGGNQPQHF.

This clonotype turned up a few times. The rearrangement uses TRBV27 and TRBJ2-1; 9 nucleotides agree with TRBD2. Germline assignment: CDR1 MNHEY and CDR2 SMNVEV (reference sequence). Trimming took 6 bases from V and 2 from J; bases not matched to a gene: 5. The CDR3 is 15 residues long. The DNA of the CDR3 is TGTGCCAGCAGACGTGGGACTAGCCCCTACAATGAGCAGTTCTTC. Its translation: CASRRGTSPYNEQFF.

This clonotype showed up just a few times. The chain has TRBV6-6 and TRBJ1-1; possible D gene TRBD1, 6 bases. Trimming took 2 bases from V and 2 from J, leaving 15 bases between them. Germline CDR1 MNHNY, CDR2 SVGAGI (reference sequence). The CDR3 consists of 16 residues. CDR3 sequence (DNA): TGTGCCAGCAGTTACCCCGCGGGGGGCGGTAACACTGAAGCTTTCTTT. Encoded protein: CASSYPAGGGNTEAFF.

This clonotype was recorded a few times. CDR3 amino acids: CASSSLQGAGTDTQYF. The DNA for the CDR3 is TGTGCCAGCAGTTCCCTACAGGGGGCAGGCACAGATACGCAGTATTTT. The V and J genes are TRBV12-3 or TRBV12-4 and TRBJ2-3, with 9 bases lining up with TRBD1. The V gene end was trimmed by 4 bases and the J gene end by 1 base; junction bases not matched to a gene: 6. CDR3 length equals 16 residues.

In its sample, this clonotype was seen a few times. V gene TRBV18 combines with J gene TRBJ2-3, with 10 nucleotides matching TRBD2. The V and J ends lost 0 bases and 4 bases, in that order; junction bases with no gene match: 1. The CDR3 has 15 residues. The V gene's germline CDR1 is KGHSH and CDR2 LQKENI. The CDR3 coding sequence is TGTGCCAGCTCACCACCTAGCGGGGGGTCAGATACGCAGTATTTT. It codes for CASSPPSGGSDTQYF.